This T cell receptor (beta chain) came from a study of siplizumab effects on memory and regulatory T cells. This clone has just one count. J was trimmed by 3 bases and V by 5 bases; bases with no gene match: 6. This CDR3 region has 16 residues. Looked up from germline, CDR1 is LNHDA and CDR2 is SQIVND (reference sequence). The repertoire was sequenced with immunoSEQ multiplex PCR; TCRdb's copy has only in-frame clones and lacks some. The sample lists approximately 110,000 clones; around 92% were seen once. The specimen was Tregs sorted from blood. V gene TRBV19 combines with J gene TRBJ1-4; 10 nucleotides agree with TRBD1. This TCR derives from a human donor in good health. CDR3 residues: CASSLGDRGANEKLFF. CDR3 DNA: TGTGCCAGTAGTCTCGGGGACAGGGGTGCTAATGAAAAACTGTTTTTT.